The 18 T cell receptor beta chains given below trace back to one sample, sequenced in a study of blood T cell repertoires in COVID-19. Only in-frame clones appear in the TCRdb table, and some are missing; sequencing was by immunoSEQ multiplex PCR. The table shows tens of thousands of clones, with 65% to 85% occurring only once. Source material: peripheral blood. The receptors come from an elderly woman with acute or convalescent COVID-19.

In nucleotides, the CDR3 is TGTGCCAGCAGTTACTCCACAGGGGGCCGGACGTATGGCTACACCTTC. Translation gives CASSYSTGGRTYGYTF. The chain couples TRBV6-5 to TRBJ1-2; the match to TRBD1 covers 9 bases. The J segment lost 5 bases and the V segment lost 0 bases, leaving 7 bases of the junction unmatched. The CDR3 runs to 16 residues. Germline V gene sequence: CDR1 MNHEY, CDR2 SVGAGI.

This chain joins TRBV4-2 and TRBJ2-2, with 7 bases that match TRBD1. CDR3 length: 17 residues. V shed 3 bases, J shed 0 bases, and the junction held 7 bases outside the gene matches. CDR1 is LGHNA, CDR2 YNFKEQ, per germline. The CDR3 nucleotides are TGTGCCAGCAGCCACCAAATCGACAGGGCGAACACCGGGGAGCTGTTTTTT. Translated: CASSHQIDRANTGELFF.

This chain uses TRBV5-4 with TRBJ2-7; no clear D. Germline CDR1 reads SGHNT; CDR2 reads YYREEE (reference sequence). Trimming removed 0 bases from V and 2 bases from J, with 12 bases in between. CDR3 length: 15 residues. This CDR3 is CASSLEAAGTYEQYF. The CDR3 bases are TGTGCCAGCAGCTTGGAGGCTGCAGGCACCTACGAGCAGTACTTC.

The V and J genes are TRBV21-1 and TRBJ1-3; TRBD1 reflects the table's D call only, with no check against the DNA. TRBV21-1 is a pseudogene locus. The CDR3 extends over 16 amino acids. CDR3 sequence (DNA): TGTGCCAGCAGCACCCGACAGGGGGTTGATGGAAACACCATATATTTT. It yields the protein CASSTRQGVDGNTIYF.

The chain links TRBV30 to TRBJ2-7; 12 bases agree with TRBD2. V trimming: 4 bases; J trimming: 5 bases; junction bases outside the gene matches: 6. This CDR3 spans 14 amino acids. Looked up from germline, CDR1 is GTSNPN and CDR2 is SVGIG (reference sequence). The CDR3 DNA follows: TGTGCCTGGAACCGACTAGCGGGAGCGAACGAGCAGTACTTC. It translates to CAWNRLAGANEQYF.

This chain links TRBV10-1 with TRBJ1-1; 11 bases map to TRBD1. CDR3 size: 14 residues. With V trimmed by 6 bases and J by 4 bases, 4 bases remained unmatched. The germline CDR1 and CDR2 sequences are WNHNN and SYGVQD (reference sequence). The CDR3 DNA follows: TGCGCCAGCAGCTCCGGGACAGGGGGCACTGAAGCTTTCTTT. As protein: CASSSGTGGTEAFF.

The chain combines TRBV7-2 with TRBJ1-1; D not certain. V shed 8 bases and J shed 1 base, with 17 bases lying between them. Germline V gene lookup returns CDR1 SGHTA and CDR2 FQGNSA. The CDR3 spans 15 residues. The CDR3 region has the DNA TGTGCCAGCGGCCTCGGGCGCGGGCAGAACACTGAAGCTTTCTTT. This encodes CASGLGRGQNTEAFF. Supplemented by reference TRBV7-2 and TRBJ1-1, the full variable domain reads GAGVSQSPSNKVTEKGKDVELRCDPISGHTALYWYRQSLGQGLEFLIYFQGNSAPDKSGLPSDRFSAERTGGSVSTLTIQRTQQEDSAVYLCASGLGRGQNTEAFFGQGTRLTVV.

The V and J genes are TRBV6-6 and TRBJ1-1; TRBD1 matches 9 bases. This CDR3 spans 14 amino acids. Losses at the gene ends were 7 bases for V and 1 base for J; bases not matched to a gene: 4. Germline CDR1 reads MNHNY; CDR2 reads SVGAGI (reference sequence). CDR3: CASIGTGPNTEAFF. CDR3 sequence (DNA): TGTGCCAGCATAGGGACAGGGCCGAACACTGAAGCTTTCTTT.

This clone appeared a few times. The V and J genes are TRBV3-1 (or the pseudogene TRBV3-2) and TRBJ2-1; the match to TRBD2 covers 8 bases. CDR3 length: 14 residues. The germline V gene encodes CDR1 LGHDT and CDR2 YNNKEL (reference sequence). Unmatched junction bases numbered 4, after V lost 4 bases and J lost 5 bases. The CDR3 DNA reads as TGTGCCAGCAGCCTCAAACTAGCGGACAATGAGCAGTTCTTC. It specifies CASSLKLADNEQFF.

Remarks on this clone: At one end the junction does not follow the germline gene, possibly because of a read error. This chain uses TRBV25-1 with TRBJ1-3; D remains ambiguous. Germline V gene lookup returns CDR1 MGHDK and CDR2 SYGVNS. The CDR3 spans 16 residues. Here the CDR3 DNA reads TGTACCAGCATTCCCCCACGGACGGGAACTGGAAACACCATATATTTT. Translating gives CTSIPPRTGTGNTIYF.

This clone has only one observation. The rearrangement joins TRBV15 to TRBJ2-7; 7 nucleotides align to TRBD2. The V and J ends lost 1 base and 5 bases, in that order; junction bases with no gene match: 8. The CDR3 length is 15 residues. Germline lookup yields CDR1 LNHNV and CDR2 YYDKDF (reference sequence). The CDR3, as DNA: TGTGCCACCAGCAGAGGGGGGGGAGGGCCCGACGAGCAGTACTTC. It is translated as CATSRGGGGPDEQYF. Full variable domain (rest looked up from reference TRBV15 and TRBJ2-7): DAMVIQNPRYQVTQFGKPVTLSCSQTLNHNVMYWYQQKSSQAPKLLFHYYDKDFNNEADTPDNFQSRRPNTSFCFLDIRSPGLGDTAMYLCATSRGGGGPDEQYFGPGTRLTVT.

The chain has TRBV2 and TRBJ1-4; 9 bases map to TRBD1. V shed 6 bases and J 13 bases; nucleotides not matched to a gene: 15. Looked up from germline, CDR1 is SNHLY and CDR2 is FYNNEI. The length of the CDR3 is 15 residues. The CDR3 nucleotides are TGTGCCAGCAGGGGTGAAACAGGGGGCGGTTTTGGACTGTTTTTT. This encodes CASRGETGGGFGLFF. The full variable domain, completed using reference TRBV2 and TRBJ1-4, is EPEVTQTPSHQVTQMGQEVILRCVPISNHLYFYWYRQILGQKVEFLVSFYNNEISEKSEIFDDQFSVERPDGSNFTLKIRSTKLEDSAMYFCASRGETGGGFGLFFGSGTQLSVL.

J is TRBJ1-6 and V is TRBV19, with D possibly matching TRBD1 (6 bases). Germline assignment: CDR1 LNHDA and CDR2 SQIVND (reference sequence). Trimming pared 4 bases from V and 7 bases from J, leaving 23 bases between. The CDR3 totals 18 residues. The CDR3 sequence: CASSTSDSYNRLNSPLHF. For the CDR3, the DNA is TGTGCCAGTAGTACCTCGGACAGTTATAATCGCCTAAATTCACCCCTCCACTTT.

The J gene is TRBJ2-1, the V gene TRBV28; the D gene is possibly TRBD2 (5 bases). The CDR3 runs 12 residues. From germline, CDR1 is MDHEN and CDR2 SYDVKM. Trimming took 3 bases from V and 9 from J, leaving 9 bases between them. As DNA, the CDR3 is TGTGCCAGCAGTTTCATAGGGAGTGAGCAGTTCTTC. This codes for CASSFIGSEQFF. The variable domain in full, with the rest retrieved from reference TRBV28 and TRBJ2-1, is DVKVTQSSRYLVKRTGEKVFLECVQDMDHENMFWYRQDPGLGLRLIYFSYDVKMKEKGDIPEGYSVSREKKERFSLILESASTNQTSMYLCASSFIGSEQFFGPGTRLTVL.

The J gene is TRBJ1-2, the V gene TRBV29-1; D is unresolved. Germline CDR1 and CDR2: SQVTM and ANQGSEA. This CDR3 spans 11 amino acids. The germline V and J ends were trimmed by 5 bases and 4 bases, with 8 bases remaining between them. The CDR3 region is CSVNSLYGYTF. CDR3 in DNA: TGCAGCGTTAACAGTCTCTATGGCTACACCTTC. Full variable domain (missing parts from reference TRBV29-1 and TRBJ1-2): SAVISQKPSRDICQRGTSLTIQCQVDSQVTMMFWYRQQPGQSLTLIATANQGSEATYESGFVIDKFPISRPNLTFSTLTVSNMSPEDSSIYLCSVNSLYGYTFGSGTRLTVV.

This sequence joins TRBV4-2 and TRBJ2-3; 9 nucleotides align to TRBD2. CDR3 length: 16 amino acids. The germline V gene has CDR1 LGHNA and CDR2 YNFKEQ. J gave up 0 bases and V 2 bases, and 3 bases lay outside the gene matches. CDR3 amino acids: CASSQLLAGSTDTQYF. The CDR3 nucleotides are TGTGCCAGCAGCCAACTACTAGCGGGTAGCACAGATACGCAGTATTTT.

V is TRBV18 and J is TRBJ1-2; TRBD1 matches 8 bases. Trimming cost V 8 bases and J 0 bases; bases outside gene matches: 8. CDR1 is KGHSH, CDR2 LQKENI, per germline. This CDR3 contains 15 residues. CDR3 loop: CASGTETGANYGYTF. The CDR3 nucleotides read TGTGCCAGCGGAACCGAGACAGGGGCTAACTATGGCTACACCTTC.

V and J are TRBV29-1 and TRBJ2-7, with D perhaps TRBD2 (5 bases). V was pared by 6 bases and J by 6 bases, with 27 bases between. Germline V CDR1 and CDR2: SQVTM, ANQGSEA. The CDR3 spans 16 residues. In DNA, the CDR3 is TGCAGCGTCCCGCCCCGGGATACCATCAGCTACTTCGAGCAGTACTTC. Translating gives CSVPPRDTISYFEQYF.